This T cell receptor (beta chain) was sequenced during a study of somatic mutations in cytotoxic T cells in rheumatoid arthritis. In the study's own analysis: Some patient CD8+ clones were larger than 1%, and these rarely matched published virus-specific TCRB sequences. The protocol was immunoSEQ multiplex PCR, while the TCRdb copy is restricted to in-frame clones and leaves out a portion. That table gives V, J and clone size, and the DNA gave D and trimming. The table lists about 16,000 clones, roughly 77% of them singletons, with about 12% in the top ten. From germline, CDR1 is SGHRS and CDR2 YFSETQ. V dropped 5 bases and J dropped 0; count of bases not matched to a gene: 9. The CDR3 is 16 amino acids.

This sequence joins TRBV5-1 and TRBJ1-1, with 8 positions matching TRBD1. This receptor was identified in an adult with rheumatoid arthritis. The sample consisted of CD8+ T cells sorted from blood. The CDR3 bases are TGCGCCAGCAGACCTGGGACAGGTGCTATGAACACTGAAGCTTTCTTT. Its protein is CASRPGTGAMNTEAFF.